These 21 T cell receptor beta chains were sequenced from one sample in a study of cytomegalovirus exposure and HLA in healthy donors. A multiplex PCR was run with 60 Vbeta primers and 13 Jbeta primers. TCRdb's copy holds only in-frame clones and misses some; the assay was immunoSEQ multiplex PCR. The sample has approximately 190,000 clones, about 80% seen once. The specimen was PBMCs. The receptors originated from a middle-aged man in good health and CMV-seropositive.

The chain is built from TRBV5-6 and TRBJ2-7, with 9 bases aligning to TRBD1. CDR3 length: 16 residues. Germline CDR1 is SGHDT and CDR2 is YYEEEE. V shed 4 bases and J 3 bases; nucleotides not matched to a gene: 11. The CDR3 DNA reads TGTGCCAGCAGCCAGGCCGGTACAGGGGGCCTCTACGAGCAGTACTTC. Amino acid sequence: CASSQAGTGGLYEQYF.

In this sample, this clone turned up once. CDR3 in amino acids: CASSPGGFYEQYF. CDR3 DNA: TGCGCCAGCAGCCCCGGGGGGTTCTACGAGCAGTACTTC. The J gene is TRBJ2-7, the V gene TRBV4-3, with 7 positions matching TRBD2. The length of the CDR3 is 13 residues. Germline V gene sequence: CDR1 LGHNA, CDR2 YSLEER. The J segment lost 3 bases and the V segment lost 4 bases, leaving 3 bases of the junction unmatched.

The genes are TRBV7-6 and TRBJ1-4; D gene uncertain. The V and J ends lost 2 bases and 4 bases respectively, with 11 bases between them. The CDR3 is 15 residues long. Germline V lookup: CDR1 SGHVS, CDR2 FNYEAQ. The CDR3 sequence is CASSLYWAGNEKLFF. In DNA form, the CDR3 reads TGTGCCAGCAGCTTATATTGGGCGGGTAATGAAAAACTGTTTTTT. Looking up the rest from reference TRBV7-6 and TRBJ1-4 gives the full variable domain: GAGVSQSPRYKVTKRGQDVALRCDPISGHVSLYWYRQALGQGPEFLTYFNYEAQQDKSGLPNDRFSAERPEGSISTLTIQRTEQRDSAMYRCASSLYWAGNEKLFFGSGTQLSVL.

The CDR3 coding sequence is TGTGCCAGCAGCTTGACTAGCGGGAACACAGATACGCAGTATTTT. The encoded protein is CASSLTSGNTDTQYF. This chain connects TRBV14 to TRBJ2-3; 11 positions agree with TRBD2. The CDR3 covers 15 residues. Germline loops: CDR1 SGHDN, CDR2 FVKESK. After removal of 5 bases from V and 2 bases from J, the junction contained 3 bases not matched to a gene.

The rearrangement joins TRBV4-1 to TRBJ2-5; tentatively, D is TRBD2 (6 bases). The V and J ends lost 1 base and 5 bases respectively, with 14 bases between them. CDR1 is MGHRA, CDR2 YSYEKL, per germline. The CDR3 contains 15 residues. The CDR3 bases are TGCGCCAGCAGCCAAGTGTCTGGGGGGTCTGAGACCCAGTACTTC. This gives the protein CASSQVSGGSETQYF.

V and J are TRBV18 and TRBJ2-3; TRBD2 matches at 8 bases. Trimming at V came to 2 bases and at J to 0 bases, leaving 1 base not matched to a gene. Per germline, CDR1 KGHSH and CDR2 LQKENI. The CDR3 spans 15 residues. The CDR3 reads CASSPTGGSTDTQYF. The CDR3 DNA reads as TGTGCCAGCTCACCAACGGGGGGGAGCACAGATACGCAGTATTTT.

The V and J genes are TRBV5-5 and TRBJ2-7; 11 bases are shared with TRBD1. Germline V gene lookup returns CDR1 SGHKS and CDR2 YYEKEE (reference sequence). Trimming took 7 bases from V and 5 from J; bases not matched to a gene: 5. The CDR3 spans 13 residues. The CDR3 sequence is CASRRTGGNEQYF. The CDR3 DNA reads TGTGCCAGCCGCAGGACAGGGGGCAACGAGCAGTACTTC.

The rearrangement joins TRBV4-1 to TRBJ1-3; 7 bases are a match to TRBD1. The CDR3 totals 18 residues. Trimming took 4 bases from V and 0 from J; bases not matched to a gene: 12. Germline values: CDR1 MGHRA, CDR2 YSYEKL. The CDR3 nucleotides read TGCGCCAGCAGCCGTCCCCGGCTGACAGGGAACTCTGGAAACACCATATATTTT. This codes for CASSRPRLTGNSGNTIYF.

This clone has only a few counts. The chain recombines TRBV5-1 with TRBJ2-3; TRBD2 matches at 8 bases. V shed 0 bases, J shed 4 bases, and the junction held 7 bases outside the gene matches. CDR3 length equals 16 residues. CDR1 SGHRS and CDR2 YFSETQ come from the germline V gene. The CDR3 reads CASSLDPAGAPDTQYF. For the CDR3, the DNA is TGCGCCAGCAGCTTGGATCCAGCGGGGGCCCCAGATACGCAGTATTTT. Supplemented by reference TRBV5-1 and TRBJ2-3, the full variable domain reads KAGVTQTPRYLIKTRGQQVTLSCSPISGHRSVSWYQQTPGQGLQFLFEYFSETQRNKGNFPGRFSGRQFSNSRSEMNVSTLELGDSALYLCASSLDPAGAPDTQYFGPGTRLTVL.

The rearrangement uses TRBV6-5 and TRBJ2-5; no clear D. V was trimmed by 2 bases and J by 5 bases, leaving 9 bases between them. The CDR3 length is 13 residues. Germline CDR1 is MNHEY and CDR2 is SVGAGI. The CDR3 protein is CASSYLTRETQYF. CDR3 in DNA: TGTGCCAGCAGTTACCTGACTCGTGAGACCCAGTACTTC.

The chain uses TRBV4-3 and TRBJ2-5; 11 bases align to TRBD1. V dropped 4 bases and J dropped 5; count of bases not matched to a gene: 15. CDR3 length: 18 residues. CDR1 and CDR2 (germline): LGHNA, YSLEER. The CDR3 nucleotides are TGCGCCAGCAGCCCAAACCCCCCGGACAGGGGGCCAGAGGAGACCCAGTACTTC. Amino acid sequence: CASSPNPPDRGPEETQYF.

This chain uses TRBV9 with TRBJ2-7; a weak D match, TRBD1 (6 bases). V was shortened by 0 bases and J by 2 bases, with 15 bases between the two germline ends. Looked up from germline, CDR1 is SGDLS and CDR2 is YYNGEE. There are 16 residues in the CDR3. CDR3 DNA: TGTGCCAGCAGCGTAGGGGGACACCGAATCCCCTACGAGCAGTACTTC. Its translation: CASSVGGHRIPYEQYF.

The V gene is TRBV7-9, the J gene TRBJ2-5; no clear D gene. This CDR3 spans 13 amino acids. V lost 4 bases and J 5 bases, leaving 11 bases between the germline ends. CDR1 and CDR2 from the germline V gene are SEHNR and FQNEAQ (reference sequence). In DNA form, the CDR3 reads TGTGCCAGCAGCTCCCTACCGAGTGAGACCCAGTACTTC. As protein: CASSSLPSETQYF.

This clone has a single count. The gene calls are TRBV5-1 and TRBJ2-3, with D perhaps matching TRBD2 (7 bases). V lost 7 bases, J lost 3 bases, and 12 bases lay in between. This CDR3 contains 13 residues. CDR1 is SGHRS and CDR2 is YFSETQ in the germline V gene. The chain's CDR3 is CASEGGGTDTQYF. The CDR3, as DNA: TGCGCCAGCGAGGGAGGGGGGACAGATACGCAGTATTTT.

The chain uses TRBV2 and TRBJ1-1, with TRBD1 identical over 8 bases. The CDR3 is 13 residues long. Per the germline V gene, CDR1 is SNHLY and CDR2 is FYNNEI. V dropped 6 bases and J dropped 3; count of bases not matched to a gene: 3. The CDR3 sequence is CASRYRGDTEAFF. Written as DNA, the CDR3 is TGTGCCAGCAGGTACAGGGGGGACACTGAAGCTTTCTTT.

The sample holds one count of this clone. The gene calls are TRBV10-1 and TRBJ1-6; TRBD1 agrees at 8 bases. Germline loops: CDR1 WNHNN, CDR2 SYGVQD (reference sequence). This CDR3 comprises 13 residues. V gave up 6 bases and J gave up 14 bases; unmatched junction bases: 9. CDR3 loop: CASSGDRGNALHF. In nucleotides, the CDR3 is TGCGCCAGCAGCGGAGACAGGGGAAACGCCCTCCACTTT.

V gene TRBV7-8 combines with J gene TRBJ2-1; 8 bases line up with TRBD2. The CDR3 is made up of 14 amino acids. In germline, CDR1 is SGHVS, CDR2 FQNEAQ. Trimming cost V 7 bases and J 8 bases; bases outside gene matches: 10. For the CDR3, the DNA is TGTGCCAGCACTCCTCTCCGGGGGGGGGATGAGCAGTTCTTC. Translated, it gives CASTPLRGGDEQFF.

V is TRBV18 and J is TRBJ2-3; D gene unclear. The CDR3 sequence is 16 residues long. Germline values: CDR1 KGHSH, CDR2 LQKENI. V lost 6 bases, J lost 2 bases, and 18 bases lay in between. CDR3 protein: CASSLTVATLTDTQYF. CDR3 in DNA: TGTGCCAGCTCTCTCACGGTCGCGACTCTCACAGATACGCAGTATTTT.

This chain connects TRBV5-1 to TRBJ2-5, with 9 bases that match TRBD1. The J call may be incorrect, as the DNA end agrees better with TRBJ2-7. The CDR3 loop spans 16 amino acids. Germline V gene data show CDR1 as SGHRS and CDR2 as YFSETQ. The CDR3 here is CASSLVEGQGSREQYF. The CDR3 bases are TGCGCCAGCAGCTTGGTAGAGGGACAGGGCAGTCGCGAGCAGTACTTC.

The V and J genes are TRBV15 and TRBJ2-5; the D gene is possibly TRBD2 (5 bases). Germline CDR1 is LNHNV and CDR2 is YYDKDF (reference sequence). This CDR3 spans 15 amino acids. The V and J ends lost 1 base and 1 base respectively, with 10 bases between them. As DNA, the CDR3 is TGTGCCACCAGCAGAGTGGCGGCGGGCCAAGAGACCCAGTACTTC. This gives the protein CATSRVAAGQETQYF. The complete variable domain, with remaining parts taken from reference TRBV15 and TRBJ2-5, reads DAMVIQNPRYQVTQFGKPVTLSCSQTLNHNVMYWYQQKSSQAPKLLFHYYDKDFNNEADTPDNFQSRRPNTSFCFLDIRSPGLGDTAMYLCATSRVAAGQETQYFGPGTRLLVL.

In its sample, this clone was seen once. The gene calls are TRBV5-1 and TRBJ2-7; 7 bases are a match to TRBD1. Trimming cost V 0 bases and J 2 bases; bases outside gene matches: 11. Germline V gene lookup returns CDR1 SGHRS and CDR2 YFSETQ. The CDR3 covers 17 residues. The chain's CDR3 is CASSLDQPETGPYEQYF. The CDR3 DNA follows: TGCGCCAGCAGCTTGGATCAACCCGAGACAGGGCCCTACGAGCAGTACTTC. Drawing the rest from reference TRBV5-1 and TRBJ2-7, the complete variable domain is KAGVTQTPRYLIKTRGQQVTLSCSPISGHRSVSWYQQTPGQGLQFLFEYFSETQRNKGNFPGRFSGRQFSNSRSEMNVSTLELGDSALYLCASSLDQPETGPYEQYFGPGTRLTVT.